The entry below gives a single T cell receptor (beta chain) sequence along with its context. What it binds is not known. CDR1 is SNHLY, CDR2 FYNNEI, per germline. CDR3 length equals 14 residues. The sample originates from a study of T cells expressing NK-cell markers. Study summary: Seven of the eight sequenced donors were classified as HCMV-seropositive, and one was classified as seronegative. The study's findings and limits: Dominant NKG2C+ clonotypes made up 1.0-7.0% of CD8+ T cells in several donors.

Following a re-call of the 5' RACE reads, TCRdb has one entry per CDR3 protein and lacks DNA. The sample holds hundreds of thousands of distinct CDR3 sequences. This chain uses TRBV2 with TRBJ2-2. The sequencing input was blood T cells: a sorted CD56 or NKG2C T cell subset, CD4+ or CD8+ T cells, or bulk PBMC T cells (not recorded which). The TCR was taken from a woman between 18 and 70 years old in good health. The CDR3 spells CASSGTTRAGELFF.